This TCR beta chain emerged from a study of T cell responses to AZD1222 COVID-19 vaccine. Regarding the study as a whole: White British donors predominated, females outnumbered males, and clonal diversity was possibly underestimated. Reportedly, nearly half the spike-specific TCRs target unmutated variant regions. Only 5 to 7 AZD1222 recipients were seropositive at baseline.

V was cut by 2 bases and J by 6 bases, with 10 bases left in between. This CDR3 has 13 residues. On this clone: Its antigen is still unknown.

Produced via immunoSEQ multiplex PCR; TCRdb's table is partial and in-frame only. The sample lists some 150,000 clones, around 88% occurring once. The TCR comes from an adult in good health. The gene calls are TRBV12-3 or TRBV12-4 and TRBJ1-1; tentative D call: TRBD1 (5 bases). The sequences come from peripheral blood, collected on day 0 of MenACWY control vaccination. CDR3: CASSLSGGSEAFF. The CDR3 region has the DNA TGTGCCAGCAGTTTAAGTGGGGGATCTGAAGCTTTCTTT.